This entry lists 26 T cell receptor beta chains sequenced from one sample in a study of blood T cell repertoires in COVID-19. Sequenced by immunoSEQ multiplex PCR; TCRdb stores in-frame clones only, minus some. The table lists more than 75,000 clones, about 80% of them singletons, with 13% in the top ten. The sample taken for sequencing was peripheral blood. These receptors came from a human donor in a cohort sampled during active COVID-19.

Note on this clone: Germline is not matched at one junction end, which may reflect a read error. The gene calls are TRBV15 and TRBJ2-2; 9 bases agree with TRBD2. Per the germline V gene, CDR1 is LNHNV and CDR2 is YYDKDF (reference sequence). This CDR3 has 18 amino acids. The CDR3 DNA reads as TGTCCCACCAGCAGACCCCCACGCGGCGGGGGGGCCGCCGGGGAGCTGTTTTTT. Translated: CPTSRPPRGGGAAGELFF.

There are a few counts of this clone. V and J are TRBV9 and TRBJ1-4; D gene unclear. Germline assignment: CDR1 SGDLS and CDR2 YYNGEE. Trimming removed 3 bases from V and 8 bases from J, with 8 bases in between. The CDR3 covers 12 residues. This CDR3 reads CASSGGGEKLFF. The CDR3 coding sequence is TGTGCCAGCAGCGGGGGAGGAGAAAAACTGTTTTTT.

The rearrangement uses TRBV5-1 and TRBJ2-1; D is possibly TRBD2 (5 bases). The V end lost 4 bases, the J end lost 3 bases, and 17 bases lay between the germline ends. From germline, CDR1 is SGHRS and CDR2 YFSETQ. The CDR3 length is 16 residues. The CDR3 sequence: CASSPNPGINYNEQFF. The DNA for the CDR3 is TGCGCCAGCAGCCCCAACCCCGGGATTAACTACAATGAGCAGTTCTTC.

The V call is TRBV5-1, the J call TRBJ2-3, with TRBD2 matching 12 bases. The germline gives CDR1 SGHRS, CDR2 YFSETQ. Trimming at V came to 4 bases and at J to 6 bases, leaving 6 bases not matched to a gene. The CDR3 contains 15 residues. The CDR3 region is CASSITSGGRDTQYF. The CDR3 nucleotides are TGCGCCAGCAGCATTACTAGCGGGGGGCGGGATACGCAGTATTTT.

CDR3 in amino acids: CASSFGQGNGYTF. The CDR3 nucleotides read TGTGCCAGCAGTTTCGGACAGGGGAATGGCTACACCTTC. V and J are TRBV12-3 or TRBV12-4 and TRBJ1-2, with 9 bases aligning to TRBD1. CDR3 size: 13 residues. V trimming: 3 bases; J trimming: 6 bases; junction bases outside the gene matches: 2.

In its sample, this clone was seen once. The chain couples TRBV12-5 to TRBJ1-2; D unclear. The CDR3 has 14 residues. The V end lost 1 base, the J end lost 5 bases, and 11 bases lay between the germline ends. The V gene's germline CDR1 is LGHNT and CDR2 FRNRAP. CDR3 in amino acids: CASGLGASTYGYTF. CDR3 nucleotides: TGTGCTAGTGGTTTGGGGGCCAGCACTTATGGCTACACCTTC.

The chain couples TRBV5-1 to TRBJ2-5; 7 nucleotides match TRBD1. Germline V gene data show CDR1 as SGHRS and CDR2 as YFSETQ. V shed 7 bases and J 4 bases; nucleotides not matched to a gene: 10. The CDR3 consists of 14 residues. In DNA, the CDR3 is TGCGCCAGCGCCGGACAGGTCCCCGGAGAGACCCAGTACTTC. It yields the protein CASAGQVPGETQYF.

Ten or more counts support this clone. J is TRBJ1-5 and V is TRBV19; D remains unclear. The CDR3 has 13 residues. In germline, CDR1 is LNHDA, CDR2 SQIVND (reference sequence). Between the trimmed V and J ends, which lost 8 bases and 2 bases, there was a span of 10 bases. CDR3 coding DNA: TGTGCCAGTGAAGGAGCTCGCAATCAGCCCCAGCATTTT. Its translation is CASEGARNQPQHF.

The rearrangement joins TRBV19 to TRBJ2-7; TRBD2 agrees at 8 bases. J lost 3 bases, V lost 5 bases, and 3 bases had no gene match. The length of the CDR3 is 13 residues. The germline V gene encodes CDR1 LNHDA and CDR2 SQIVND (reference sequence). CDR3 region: CASSPGGGYEQYF. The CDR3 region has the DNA TGTGCCAGTAGTCCCGGGGGGGGCTACGAGCAGTACTTC.

In DNA form, the CDR3 reads TGTGCCACCCTCTTCAGGGACACTGAAGCTTTCTTT. It encodes CATLFRDTEAFF. J is TRBJ1-1 and V is TRBV6-5, with D possibly TRBD1 on 5 matching bases. CDR1 is MNHEY and CDR2 is SVGAGI in the germline V gene. The CDR3 loop spans 12 amino acids. Trimming took 10 bases from V and 3 from J, leaving 12 bases between them.

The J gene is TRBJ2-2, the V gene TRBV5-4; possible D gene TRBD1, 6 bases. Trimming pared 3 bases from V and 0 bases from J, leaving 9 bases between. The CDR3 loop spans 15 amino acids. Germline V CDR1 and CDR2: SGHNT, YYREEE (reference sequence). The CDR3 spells CASSSGTPNTGELFF. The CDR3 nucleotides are TGTGCCAGCAGCTCCGGGACACCGAACACCGGGGAGCTGTTTTTT.

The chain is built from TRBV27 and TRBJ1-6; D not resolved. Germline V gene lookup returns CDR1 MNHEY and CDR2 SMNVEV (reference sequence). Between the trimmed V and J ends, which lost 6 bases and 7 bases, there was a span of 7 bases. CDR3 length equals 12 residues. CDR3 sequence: CASSRVNSPLHF. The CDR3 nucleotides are TGTGCCAGCAGCCGAGTAAATTCACCCCTCCACTTT.

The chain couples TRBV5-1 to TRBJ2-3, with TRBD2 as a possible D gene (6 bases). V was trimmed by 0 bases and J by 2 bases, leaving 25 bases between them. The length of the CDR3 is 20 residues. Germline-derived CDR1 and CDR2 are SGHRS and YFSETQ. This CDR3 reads CASSLAAFSGILIYTDTQYF. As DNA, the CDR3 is TGCGCCAGCAGCTTGGCCGCTTTTAGCGGAATCCTCATCTACACAGATACGCAGTATTTT.

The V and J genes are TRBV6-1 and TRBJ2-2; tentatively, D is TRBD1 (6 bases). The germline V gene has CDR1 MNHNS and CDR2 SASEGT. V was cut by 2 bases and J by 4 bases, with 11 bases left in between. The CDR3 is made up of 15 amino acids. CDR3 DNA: TGTGCCAGCAGTGAACCAGGGGTTGGCACCGGGGAGCTGTTTTTT. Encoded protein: CASSEPGVGTGELFF.

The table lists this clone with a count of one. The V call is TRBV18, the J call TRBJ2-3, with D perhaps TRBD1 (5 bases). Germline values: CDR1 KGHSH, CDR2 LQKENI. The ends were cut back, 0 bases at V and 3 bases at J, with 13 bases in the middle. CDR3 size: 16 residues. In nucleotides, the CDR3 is TGTGCCAGCTCACCACCAAATGGCAGGGAAACAGATACGCAGTATTTT. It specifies CASSPPNGRETDTQYF.

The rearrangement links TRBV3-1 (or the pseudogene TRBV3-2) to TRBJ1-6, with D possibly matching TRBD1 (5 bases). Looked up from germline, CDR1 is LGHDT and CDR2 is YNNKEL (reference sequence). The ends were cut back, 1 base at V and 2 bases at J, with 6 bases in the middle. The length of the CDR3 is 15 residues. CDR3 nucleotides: TGTGCCAGCAGCCAAGGGGGGGCCTATAATTCACCCCTCCACTTT. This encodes CASSQGGAYNSPLHF.

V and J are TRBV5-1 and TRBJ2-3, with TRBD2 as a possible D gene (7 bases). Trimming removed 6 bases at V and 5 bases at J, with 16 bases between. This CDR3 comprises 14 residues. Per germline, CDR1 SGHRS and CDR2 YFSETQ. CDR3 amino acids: CASTFTGGGDTQYF. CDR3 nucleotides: TGCGCCAGCACATTTACGGGGGGCGGAGATACGCAGTATTTT. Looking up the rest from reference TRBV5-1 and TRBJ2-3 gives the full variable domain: KAGVTQTPRYLIKTRGQQVTLSCSPISGHRSVSWYQQTPGQGLQFLFEYFSETQRNKGNFPGRFSGRQFSNSRSEMNVSTLELGDSALYLCASTFTGGGDTQYFGPGTRLTVL.

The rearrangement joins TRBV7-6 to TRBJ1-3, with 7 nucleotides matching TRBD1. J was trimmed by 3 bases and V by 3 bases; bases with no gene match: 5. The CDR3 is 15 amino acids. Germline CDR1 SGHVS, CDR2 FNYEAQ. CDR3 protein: CASSLTGPSGNTIYF. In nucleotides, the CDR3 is TGTGCCAGCAGCTTGACAGGGCCTAGTGGAAACACCATATATTTT.

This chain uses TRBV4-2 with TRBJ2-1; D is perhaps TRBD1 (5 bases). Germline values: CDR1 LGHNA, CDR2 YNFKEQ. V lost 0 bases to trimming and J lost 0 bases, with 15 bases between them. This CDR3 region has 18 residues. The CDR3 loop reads CASSQEGALQSSYNEQFF. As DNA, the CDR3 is TGTGCCAGCAGCCAAGAAGGGGCCCTTCAGAGCTCCTACAATGAGCAGTTCTTC.

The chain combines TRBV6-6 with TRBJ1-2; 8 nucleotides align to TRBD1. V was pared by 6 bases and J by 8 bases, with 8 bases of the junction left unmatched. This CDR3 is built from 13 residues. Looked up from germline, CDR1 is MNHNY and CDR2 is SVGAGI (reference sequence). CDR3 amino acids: CASSSRTGYGYTF. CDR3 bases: TGTGCCAGCAGCTCGAGGACAGGGTACGGCTACACCTTC.

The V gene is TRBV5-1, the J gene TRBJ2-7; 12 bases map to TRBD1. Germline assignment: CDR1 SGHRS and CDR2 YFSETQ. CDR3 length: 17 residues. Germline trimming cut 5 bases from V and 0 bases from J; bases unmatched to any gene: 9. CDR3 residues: CASSRDRGPWSSYEQYF. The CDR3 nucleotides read TGCGCCAGCAGTCGGGACAGGGGGCCCTGGAGCTCCTACGAGCAGTACTTC.

CDR3 nucleotide sequence: TGTGCCACCGACCGCGGGGAGACCCAGTACTTC. Amino acids: CATDRGETQYF. The chain employs TRBV7-9 and TRBJ2-5, with D perhaps matching TRBD2 (5 bases). The CDR3 contains 11 residues. V lost 10 bases to trimming and J lost 5 bases, with 11 bases between them. CDR1 SEHNR and CDR2 FQNEAQ come from the germline V gene (reference sequence). The full variable domain, in which reference TRBV7-9 and TRBJ2-5 provide the parts outside the CDR3, is DTGVSQNPRHKITKRGQNVTFRCDPISEHNRLYWYRQTLGQGPEFLTYFQNEAQLEKSRLLSDRFSAERPKGSFSTLEIQRTEQGDSAMYLCATDRGETQYFGPGTRLLVL.

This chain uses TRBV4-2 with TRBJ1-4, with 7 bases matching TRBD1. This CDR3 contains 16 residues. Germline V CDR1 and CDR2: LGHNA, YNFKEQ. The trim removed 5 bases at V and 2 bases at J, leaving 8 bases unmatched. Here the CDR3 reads CASSWGQYQTNEKLFF. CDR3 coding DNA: TGTGCCAGCAGCTGGGGACAGTATCAGACTAATGAAAAACTGTTTTTT.

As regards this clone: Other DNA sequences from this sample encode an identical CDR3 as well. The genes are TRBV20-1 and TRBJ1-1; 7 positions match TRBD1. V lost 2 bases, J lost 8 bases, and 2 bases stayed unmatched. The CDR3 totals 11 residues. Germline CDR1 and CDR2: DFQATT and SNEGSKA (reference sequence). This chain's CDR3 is CSARPTGEAFF. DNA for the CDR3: TGCAGTGCTAGACCGACAGGGGAAGCTTTCTTT.

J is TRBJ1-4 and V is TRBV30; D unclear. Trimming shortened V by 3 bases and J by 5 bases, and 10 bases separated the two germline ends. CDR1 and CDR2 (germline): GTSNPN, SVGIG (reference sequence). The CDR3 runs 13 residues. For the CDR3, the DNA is TGTGCCTGGAGATACACCGGGAATGAAAAACTGTTTTTT. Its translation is CAWRYTGNEKLFF.

CDR3 region: CATSRVGQGTGELFF. CDR3 sequence (DNA): TGTGCCACCAGCAGAGTCGGACAGGGTACCGGGGAGCTGTTTTTT. The chain joins TRBV15 to TRBJ2-2; 8 nucleotides agree with TRBD1. Losses at the gene ends were 1 base for V and 5 bases for J; bases not matched to a gene: 3. CDR3 length: 15 residues. CDR1 LNHNV and CDR2 YYDKDF come from the germline V gene (reference sequence).